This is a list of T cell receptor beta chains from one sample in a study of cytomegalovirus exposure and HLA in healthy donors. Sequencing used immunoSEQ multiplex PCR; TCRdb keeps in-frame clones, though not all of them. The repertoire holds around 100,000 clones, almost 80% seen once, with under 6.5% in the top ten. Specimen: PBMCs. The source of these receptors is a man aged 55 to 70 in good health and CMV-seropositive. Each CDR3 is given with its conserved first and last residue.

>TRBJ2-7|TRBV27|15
CASSLDRGNPYEQYF
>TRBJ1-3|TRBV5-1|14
CASSLAVSGNTIYF
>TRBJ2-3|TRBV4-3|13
CASSLTSTDTQYF
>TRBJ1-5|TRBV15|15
CATSRDTGSNQPQHF
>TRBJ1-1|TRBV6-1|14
CASSEEFLTGLAFF
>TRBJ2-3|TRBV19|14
CAAKGQGGADTQYF
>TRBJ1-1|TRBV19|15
CASSFEQGGDTEAFF
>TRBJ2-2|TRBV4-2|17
CASSQGSGGLTTGELFF
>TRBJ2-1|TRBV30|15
CASPRGGGALGEQFF
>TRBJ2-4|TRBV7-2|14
CASSPLRTKNIQYF
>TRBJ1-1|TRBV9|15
CASSVDAGALTEAFF
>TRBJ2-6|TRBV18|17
CASSPEASGGGANVLTF
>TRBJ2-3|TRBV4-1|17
CASRSGLAGGRADTQYF
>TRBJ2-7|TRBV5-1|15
CASSPSGTATYEQYF
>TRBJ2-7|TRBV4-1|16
CASSQDVSGASYEQYF
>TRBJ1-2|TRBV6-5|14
CASSYSTGTYGYTF
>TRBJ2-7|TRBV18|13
CASSPGLAYEQYF
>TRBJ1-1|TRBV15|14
CATSSSGGPTEAFF
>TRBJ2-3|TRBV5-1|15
CASSGTSGGKDTQYF
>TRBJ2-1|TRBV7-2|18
CASSPGTSGGAFHFEQFF
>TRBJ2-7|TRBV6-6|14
CASSYSNGDYEQYF
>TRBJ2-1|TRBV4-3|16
CASSPAGTGRNNEQFF
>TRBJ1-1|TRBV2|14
CASSGTGDFGEAFF
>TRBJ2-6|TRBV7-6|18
CASSSGQGWSSGANVLTF
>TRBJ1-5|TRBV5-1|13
CASSAQGNQPQHF
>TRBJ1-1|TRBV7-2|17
CASSLEGTVTGNTEAFF
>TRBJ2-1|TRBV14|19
CASSQCHPLERGGGNEQFF
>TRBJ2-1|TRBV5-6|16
CASSPRLAGAYNEQFF
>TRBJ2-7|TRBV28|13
CASSFSRVYEQYF
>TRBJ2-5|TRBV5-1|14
CASSSGTQQETQYF
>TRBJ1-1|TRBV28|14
CASSVGAMNTEAFF
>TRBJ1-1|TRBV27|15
CASSLGQGFRTEAFF
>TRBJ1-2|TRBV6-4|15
CASSDRPQTSYGYTF
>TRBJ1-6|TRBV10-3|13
CATKDSYNSPLHF
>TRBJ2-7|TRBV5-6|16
CASSLSPRQGRNEQYF
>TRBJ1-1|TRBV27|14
CASSAGQGNTEAFF
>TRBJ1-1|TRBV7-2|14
CASSLDTGPTEAFF
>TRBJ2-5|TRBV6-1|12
CASSGDRSREYF
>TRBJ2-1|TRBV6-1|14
CASNGGGSYNEQFF
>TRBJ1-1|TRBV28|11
CASHMNTEAFF
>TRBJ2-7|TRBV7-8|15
CASSLGGDRGAEQYF
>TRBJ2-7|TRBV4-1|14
CASSPGGGIHEQYF
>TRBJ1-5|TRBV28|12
CASSPGVGPQHF
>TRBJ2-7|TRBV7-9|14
CASSLQQGSYEQYF
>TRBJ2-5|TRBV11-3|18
CASSLGTSGGASQETQYF